This TCR beta chain derives from a study of radiotherapy plus CTLA-4 blockade in lung cancer. On the study more broadly: For 15% to 20% of patients, objective responses occurred, and about 34% had disease control. Study-wide results and caveats: Tumor-derived TCR clones expanded in blood after radiotherapy plus ipilimumab.

Patients in the study, people with chemo-refractory metastatic non-small-cell lung cancer, received focal radiation plus ipilimumab CTLA-4 blockade. The ends were cut back, 3 bases at V and 3 bases at J, with 11 bases in the middle. The CDR3 sequence is 14 residues long. Germline CDR1 and CDR2: LGHNA and YSLEER. Worth noting for this clone: Its antigen is still unknown.

Some clones are missing from TCRdb's copy, which holds only in-frame ones; the method was immunoSEQ multiplex PCR. The table has approximately 85,000 clones, around 87% seen once; the top ten hold about 2%. This chain joins TRBV4-3 and TRBJ1-1; the D is unclear. This specimen was peripheral blood, taken from a patient treated with radiotherapy plus ipilimumab. The origin of this receptor is a human donor with non-small cell lung cancer who had a partial response to radiotherapy plus ipilimumab. The CDR3 DNA sequence: TGCGCCAGCAGCCAGGACGGGGAACACACTGAAGCTTTCTTT. Its protein is CASSQDGEHTEAFF.